This T cell receptor (beta chain) was found in a study of cytomegalovirus exposure and HLA in healthy donors. As for the study in general: Unique TCRs from HLA-typed donors, roughly 89 million of them, were held in an early data release. Caucasian-associated ancestry cluster membership applied to over 80% of a few hundred genotyped donors.

Study results and caveats: Accurate prediction of most subjects' HLA-A and HLA-B alleles from TCR beta sequences was reported.

To note about this clone: Its target is not known.

The PCR had 60 Vbeta and 13 Jbeta primers. The repertoire was sequenced with immunoSEQ multiplex PCR; TCRdb's copy has only in-frame clones and lacks some. The data hold more than 80,000 clones, with 60% to 80% observed a single time. The V end was cut by 4 bases, the J end by 5 bases, with 8 bases between. The CDR3 is 13 amino acids. Per the germline V gene, CDR1 is KGHSH and CDR2 is LQKENI. This clonotype was obtained from a boy between 10 and 17 years old in good health and CMV-seronegative. The chain carries TRBV18 and TRBJ2-2, with D tentatively TRBD1 (6 bases). The sequenced sample was PBMCs. CDR3 region: CASSLQGTGELFF. The CDR3 DNA reads as TGTGCCAGCTCACTACAGGGAACCGGGGAGCTGTTTTTT. The complete variable domain, with remaining parts taken from reference TRBV18 and TRBJ2-2, reads NAGVMQNPRHLVRRRGQEARLRCSPMKGHSHVYWYRQLPEEGLKFMVYLQKENIIDESGMPKERFSAEFPKEGPSILRIQQVVRGDSAAYFCASSLQGTGELFFGEGSRLTVL.